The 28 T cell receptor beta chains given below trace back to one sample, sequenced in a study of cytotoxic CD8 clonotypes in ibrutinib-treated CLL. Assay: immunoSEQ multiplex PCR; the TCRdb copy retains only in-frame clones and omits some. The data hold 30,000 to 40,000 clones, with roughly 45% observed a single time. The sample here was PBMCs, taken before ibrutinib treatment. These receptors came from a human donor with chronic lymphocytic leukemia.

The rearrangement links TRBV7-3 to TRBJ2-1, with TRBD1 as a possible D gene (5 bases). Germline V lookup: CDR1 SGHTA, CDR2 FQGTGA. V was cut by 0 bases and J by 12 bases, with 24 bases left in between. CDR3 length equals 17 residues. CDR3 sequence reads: CASSLTQGSASQHGQFF. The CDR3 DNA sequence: TGTGCCAGCAGCTTAACGCAGGGATCAGCGAGCCAACATGGGCAGTTCTTC.

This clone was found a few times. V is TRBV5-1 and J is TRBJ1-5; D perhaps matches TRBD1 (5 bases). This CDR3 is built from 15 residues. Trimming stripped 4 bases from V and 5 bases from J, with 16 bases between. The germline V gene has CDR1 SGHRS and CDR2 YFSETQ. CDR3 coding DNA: TGCGCCAGCAGCGGGGGACTCCACGGAGATCAGCCCCAGCATTTT. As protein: CASSGGLHGDQPQHF.

CDR3 in amino acids: CASGSGQLNQPQHF. CDR3 coding DNA: TGTGCTAGTGGTTCAGGACAGCTCAATCAGCCCCAGCATTTT. V usage is TRBV12-5 and J usage is TRBJ1-5; weak D call: TRBD1 (6 bases). The germline V gene encodes CDR1 LGHNT and CDR2 FRNRAP. The CDR3 has 14 amino acids. The V and J ends lost 4 bases and 3 bases respectively, with 10 bases between them.

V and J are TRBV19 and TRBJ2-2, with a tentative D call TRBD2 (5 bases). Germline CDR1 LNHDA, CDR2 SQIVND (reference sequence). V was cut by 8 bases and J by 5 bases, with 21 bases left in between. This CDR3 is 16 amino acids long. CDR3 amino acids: CASSARGTPYTGELFF. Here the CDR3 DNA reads TGTGCCAGTTCCGCCCGGGGAACCCCTTATACCGGGGAGCTGTTTTTT.

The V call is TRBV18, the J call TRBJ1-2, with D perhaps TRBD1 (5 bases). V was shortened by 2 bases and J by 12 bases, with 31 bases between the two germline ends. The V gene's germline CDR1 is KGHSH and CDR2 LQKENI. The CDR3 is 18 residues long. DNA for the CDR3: TGTGCCAGCTCACCAAACCCCTCAATGGCCGGGACCGAGGGAGACAACACCTTC. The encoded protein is CASSPNPSMAGTEGDNTF.

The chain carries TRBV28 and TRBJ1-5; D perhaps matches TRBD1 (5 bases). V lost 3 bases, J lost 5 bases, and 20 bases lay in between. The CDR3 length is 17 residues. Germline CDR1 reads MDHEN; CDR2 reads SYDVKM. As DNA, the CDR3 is TGTGCCAGCAGTTTTTATCCATCGGGGGACGCGGATCAGCCCCAGCATTTT. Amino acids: CASSFYPSGDADQPQHF.

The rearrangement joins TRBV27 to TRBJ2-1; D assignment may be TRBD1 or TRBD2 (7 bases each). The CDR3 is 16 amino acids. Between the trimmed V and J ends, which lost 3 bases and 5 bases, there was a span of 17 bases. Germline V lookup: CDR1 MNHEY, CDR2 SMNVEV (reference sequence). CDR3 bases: TGTGCCAGCAGTTTTTTCGGCAGGGGGGGACACAATGAGCAGTTCTTC. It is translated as CASSFFGRGGHNEQFF.

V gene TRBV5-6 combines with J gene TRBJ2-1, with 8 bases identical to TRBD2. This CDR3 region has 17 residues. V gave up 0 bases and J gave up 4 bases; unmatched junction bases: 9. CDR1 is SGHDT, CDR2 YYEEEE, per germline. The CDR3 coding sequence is TGTGCCAGCAGCTTGGCCCCCGGCGGGGGGCCATACAATGAGCAGTTCTTC. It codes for CASSLAPGGGPYNEQFF. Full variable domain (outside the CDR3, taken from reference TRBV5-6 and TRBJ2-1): DAGVTQSPTHLIKTRGQQVTLRCSPKSGHDTVSWYQQALGQGPQFIFQYYEEEERQRGNFPDRFSGHQFPNYSSELNVNALLLGDSALYLCASSLAPGGGPYNEQFFGPGTRLTVL.

CDR3 sequence (DNA): TGCGCCAGCAGCTTGGAACTCAATAATTCACCCCTCCACTTT. This encodes CASSLELNNSPLHF. The chain couples TRBV5-1 to TRBJ1-6; no definite D call. The CDR3 is made up of 14 amino acids. From germline, CDR1 is SGHRS and CDR2 YFSETQ. Trimming took off 0 bases at V and 5 bases at J, with 6 bases between the two ends.

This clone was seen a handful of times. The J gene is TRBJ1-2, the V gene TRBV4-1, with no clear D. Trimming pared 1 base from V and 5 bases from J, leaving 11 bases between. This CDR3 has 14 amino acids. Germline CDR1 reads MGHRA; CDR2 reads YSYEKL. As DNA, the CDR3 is TGCGCCAGCAGCCAAGGGTGGTCAGAGTATGGCTACACCTTC. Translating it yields CASSQGWSEYGYTF.

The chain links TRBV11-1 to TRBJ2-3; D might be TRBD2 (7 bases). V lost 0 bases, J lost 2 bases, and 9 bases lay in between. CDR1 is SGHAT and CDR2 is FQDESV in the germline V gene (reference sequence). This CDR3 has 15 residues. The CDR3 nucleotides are TGTGCCAGCAGCTTAGCGGGGGGGCCCACAGATACGCAGTATTTT. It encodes CASSLAGGPTDTQYF.

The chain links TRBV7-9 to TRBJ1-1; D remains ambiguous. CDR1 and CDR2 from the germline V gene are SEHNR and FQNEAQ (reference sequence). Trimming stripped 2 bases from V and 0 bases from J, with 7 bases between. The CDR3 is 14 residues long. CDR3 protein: CASSLHRVNTEAFF. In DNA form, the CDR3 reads TGTGCCAGCAGCTTACACAGAGTGAACACTGAAGCTTTCTTT.

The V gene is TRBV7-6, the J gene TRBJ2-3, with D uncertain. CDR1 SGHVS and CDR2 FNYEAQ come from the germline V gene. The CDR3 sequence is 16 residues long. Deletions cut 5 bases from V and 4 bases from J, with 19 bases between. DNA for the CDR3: TGTGCCAGCAGCCCTTCCTTTTCGCCGGTTCCAGATACGCAGTATTTT. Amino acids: CASSPSFSPVPDTQYF.

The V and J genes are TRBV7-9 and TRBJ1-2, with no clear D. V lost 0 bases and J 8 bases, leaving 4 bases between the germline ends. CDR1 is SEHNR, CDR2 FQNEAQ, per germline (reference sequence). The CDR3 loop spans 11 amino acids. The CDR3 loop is CASSLAGGYTF. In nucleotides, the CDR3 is TGTGCCAGCAGCTTAGCGGGAGGCTACACCTTC. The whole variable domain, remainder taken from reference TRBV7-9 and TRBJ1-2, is DTGVSQNPRHKITKRGQNVTFRCDPISEHNRLYWYRQTLGQGPEFLTYFQNEAQLEKSRLLSDRFSAERPKGSFSTLEIQRTEQGDSAMYLCASSLAGGYTFGSGTRLTVV.

The CDR3 protein is CASSLYRDTGELFF. CDR3 nucleotide sequence: TGTGCCAGCAGCTTATACAGGGACACCGGGGAGCTGTTTTTT. This rearrangement joins TRBV7-2 to TRBJ2-2; a weak D match, TRBD1 (6 bases). This CDR3 has 14 amino acids. V lost 2 bases and J 3 bases, leaving 7 bases between the germline ends. Looked up from germline, CDR1 is SGHTA and CDR2 is FQGNSA. The full variable domain, rest sourced from reference TRBV7-2 and TRBJ2-2, is GAGVSQSPSNKVTEKGKDVELRCDPISGHTALYWYRQSLGQGLEFLIYFQGNSAPDKSGLPSDRFSAERTGGSVSTLTIQRTQQEDSAVYLCASSLYRDTGELFFGEGSRLTVL.

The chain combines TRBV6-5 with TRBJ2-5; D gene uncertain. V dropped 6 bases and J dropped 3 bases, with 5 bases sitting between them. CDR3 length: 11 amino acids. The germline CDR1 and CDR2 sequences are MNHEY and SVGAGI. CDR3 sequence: CASRLEETQYF. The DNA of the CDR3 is TGTGCCAGCAGATTGGAAGAGACCCAGTACTTC.

CDR3 sequence: CASSLAWDTQYF. The CDR3 DNA reads as TGTGCCAGCAGCTTAGCCTGGGATACGCAGTATTTT. V usage is TRBV7-6 and J usage is TRBJ2-3; no clear D gene. Trimming took off 0 bases at V and 6 bases at J, with 4 bases between the two ends. There are 12 residues in the CDR3. Germline CDR1 is SGHVS and CDR2 is FNYEAQ.

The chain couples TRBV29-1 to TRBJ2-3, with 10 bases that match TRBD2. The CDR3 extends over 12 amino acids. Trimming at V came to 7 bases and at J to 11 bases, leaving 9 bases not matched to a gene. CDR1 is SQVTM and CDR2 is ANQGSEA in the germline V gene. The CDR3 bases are TGCAGCGCGATTACTAGCGGGGACGGGCAGTATTTT. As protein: CSAITSGDGQYF.

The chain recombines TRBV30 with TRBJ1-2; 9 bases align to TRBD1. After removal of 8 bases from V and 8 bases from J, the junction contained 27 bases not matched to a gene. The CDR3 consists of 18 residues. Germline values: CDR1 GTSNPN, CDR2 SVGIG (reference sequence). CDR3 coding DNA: TGTGCCCTGGTGGGACAGGGTTTTGGGCGACGCGGGCCTTCCGGCTACACCTTC. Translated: CALVGQGFGRRGPSGYTF. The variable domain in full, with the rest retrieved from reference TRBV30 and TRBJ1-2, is SQTIHQWPATLVQPVGSPLSLECTVEGTSNPNLYWYRQAAGRGLQLLFYSVGIGQISSEVPQNLSASRPQDRQFILSSKKLLLSDSGFYLCALVGQGFGRRGPSGYTFGSGTRLTVV.

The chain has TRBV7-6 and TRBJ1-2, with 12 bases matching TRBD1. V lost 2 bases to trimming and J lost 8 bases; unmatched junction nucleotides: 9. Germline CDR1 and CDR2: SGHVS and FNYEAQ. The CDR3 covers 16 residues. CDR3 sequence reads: CASSLPPGQGAHGYTF. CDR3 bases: TGTGCCAGCAGCTTACCTCCGGGACAGGGGGCTCACGGCTACACCTTC.

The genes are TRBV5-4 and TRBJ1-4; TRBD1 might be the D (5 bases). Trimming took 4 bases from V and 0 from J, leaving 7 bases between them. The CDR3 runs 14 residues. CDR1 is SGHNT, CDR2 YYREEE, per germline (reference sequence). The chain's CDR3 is CASSQQATNEKLFF. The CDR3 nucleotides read TGTGCCAGCAGCCAACAGGCAACTAATGAAAAACTGTTTTTT.

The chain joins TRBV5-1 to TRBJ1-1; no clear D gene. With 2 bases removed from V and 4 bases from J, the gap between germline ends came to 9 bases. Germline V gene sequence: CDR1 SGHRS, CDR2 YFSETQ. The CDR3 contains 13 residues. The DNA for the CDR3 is TGCGCCAGCAGCTTAGTGGGGTTCACTGAAGCTTTCTTT. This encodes CASSLVGFTEAFF.

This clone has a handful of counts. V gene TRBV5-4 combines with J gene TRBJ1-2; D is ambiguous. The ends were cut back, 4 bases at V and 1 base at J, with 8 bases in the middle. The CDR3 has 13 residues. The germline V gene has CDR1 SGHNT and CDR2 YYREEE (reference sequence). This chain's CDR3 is CASSQLHNYGYTF. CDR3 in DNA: TGTGCCAGCAGCCAGCTACATAACTATGGCTACACCTTC.

DNA for the CDR3: TGTGCCAGCAGTCCGGACAGATATAATTCACCCCTCCACTTT. Protein: CASSPDRYNSPLHF. The chain joins TRBV7-6 to TRBJ1-6, with a tentative D call TRBD1 (6 bases). Germline CDR1 is SGHVS and CDR2 is FNYEAQ. The V end was cut by 6 bases, the J end by 4 bases, with 10 bases between. CDR3 length: 14 amino acids. Full variable domain (outside the CDR3, taken from reference TRBV7-6 and TRBJ1-6): GAGVSQSPRYKVTKRGQDVALRCDPISGHVSLYWYRQALGQGPEFLTYFNYEAQQDKSGLPNDRFSAERPEGSISTLTIQRTEQRDSAMYRCASSPDRYNSPLHFGNGTRLTVT.

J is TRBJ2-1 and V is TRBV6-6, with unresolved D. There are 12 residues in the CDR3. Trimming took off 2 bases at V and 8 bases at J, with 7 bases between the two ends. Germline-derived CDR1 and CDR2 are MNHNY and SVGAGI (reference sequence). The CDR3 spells CASSYVVYEQFF. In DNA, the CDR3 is TGTGCCAGCAGTTACGTAGTCTATGAGCAGTTCTTC.

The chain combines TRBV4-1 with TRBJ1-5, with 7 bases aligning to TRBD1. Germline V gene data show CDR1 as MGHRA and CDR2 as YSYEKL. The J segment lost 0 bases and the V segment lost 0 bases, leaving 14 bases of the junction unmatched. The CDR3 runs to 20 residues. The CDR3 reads CASSQDLGQGGRYSNQPQHF. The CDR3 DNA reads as TGCGCCAGCAGCCAAGATCTGGGGCAGGGGGGCAGATATAGCAATCAGCCCCAGCATTTT.

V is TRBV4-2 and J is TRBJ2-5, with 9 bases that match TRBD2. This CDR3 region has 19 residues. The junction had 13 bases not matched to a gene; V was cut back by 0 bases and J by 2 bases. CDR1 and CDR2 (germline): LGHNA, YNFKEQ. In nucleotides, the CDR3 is TGTGCCAGCAGCCAAGATTCCCCGAAGTTCAGCGGGGGGCAAGAGACCCAGTACTTC. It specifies CASSQDSPKFSGGQETQYF.

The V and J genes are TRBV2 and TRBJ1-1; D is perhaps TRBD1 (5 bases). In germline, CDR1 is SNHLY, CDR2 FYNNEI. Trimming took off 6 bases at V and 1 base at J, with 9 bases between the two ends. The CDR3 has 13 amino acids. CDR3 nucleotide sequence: TGTGCCAGCAGGTACGGACAGAACACTGAAGCTTTCTTT. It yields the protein CASRYGQNTEAFF. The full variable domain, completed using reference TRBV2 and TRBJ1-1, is EPEVTQTPSHQVTQMGQEVILRCVPISNHLYFYWYRQILGQKVEFLVSFYNNEISEKSEIFDDQFSVERPDGSNFTLKIRSTKLEDSAMYFCASRYGQNTEAFFGQGTRLTVV.